This TCR beta chain derives from a study of blood T cell repertoires in COVID-19. Looking at the study overall: The analysed material was cDNA or gDNA that came from T cells, B-cell-depleted T cells, or PBMCs.

Measured with immunoSEQ multiplex PCR; TCRdb has only the in-frame clones, and not every one. The sample yields some 290,000 clones, 87% seen once. V dropped 5 bases and J dropped 8; count of bases not matched to a gene: 4. Looked up from germline, CDR1 is SGHAT and CDR2 is FQNNGV. The CDR3 sequence is 13 residues long. The J gene is TRBJ1-4, the V gene TRBV11-2, with 8 nucleotides matching TRBD1. Sequencing was done on a sample of peripheral blood. This sequence was found in a woman between 50 and 59 years old who had recovered from COVID-19. The CDR3 protein is CASSGYRGEKLFF. CDR3 in DNA: TGTGCCAGCAGCGGATACAGGGGGGAAAAACTGTTTTTT.